This is a list of T cell receptor beta chains from one sample in a study of blood T cell repertoires in COVID-19. Using immunoSEQ multiplex PCR, the repertoire was profiled, and TCRdb retains in-frame clones only, with some absent. The sample has more than 100,000 clones; 88% are singletons. Sequences were obtained from peripheral blood. The origin of the receptors is a woman between 50 and 59 years old with active or convalescent COVID-19. Each CDR3 is given with its conserved first and last residue. The D gene is left open where the match is weak. Size is stated for part of the rows, as once, few or many counts, or as a class when the clone is expanded.

v_gene	abundance	d_gene	j_gene	CDR3aa	CDR3nt
TRBV19	NA	TRBD2	TRBJ2-2	CASSQTRLAPNTGELFF	TGTGCCAGTAGCCAAACTCGACTAGCACCGAACACCGGGGAGCTGTTTTTT
TRBV27	NA	TRBD1	TRBJ2-7	CASSPQGSPYEQYF	TGTGCCAGCAGCCCACAGGGGTCTCCCTACGAGCAGTACTTC
TRBV6-5	NA	NA	TRBJ1-5	CASGRGSNQPQHF	TGTGCCAGCGGGCGGGGGAGCAATCAGCCCCAGCATTTT
TRBV27	NA	TRBD2	TRBJ2-3	CASTTNWLAGVGTQYF	TGTGCCAGCACTACGAACTGGCTAGCGGGAGTCGGTACGCAGTATTTT
TRBV11-2	NA	NA	TRBJ2-4	CASSHGGRYQYF	TGTGCCAGCAGTCATGGGGGCAGATATCAGTACTTC
TRBV19	NA	NA	TRBJ1-4	CASAKDNNEKLFF	TGTGCCAGTGCGAAAGACAATAATGAAAAACTGTTTTTT
TRBV3-1/TRBV3-2	NA	TRBD1	TRBJ2-7	CASSQTGIEQYF	TGTGCCAGCAGCCAGACAGGGATCGAGCAGTACTTC
TRBV7-9	NA	NA	TRBJ1-1	CASSRPPIRDPQPEAFF	TGTGCCAGCAGCCGTCCCCCAATCAGGGATCCTCAGCCTGAAGCTTTCTTT
TRBV27	NA	NA	TRBJ2-7	CATTLRRLSSNNF	TGTGCCACCACCTTACGGCGCCTTAGCAGTAACAACTTC
TRBV9	once	NA	TRBJ1-3	CASSVGPSGAGNTIYF	TGTGCCAGCAGCGTAGGCCCCTCGGGGGCTGGAAACACCATATATTTT
TRBV9	NA	TRBD1	TRBJ2-7	CASSVAVGQGIYEQYF	TGTGCCAGCAGCGTAGCCGTAGGACAGGGAATCTACGAGCAGTACTTC
TRBV9	NA	NA	TRBJ2-1	CASSVFGNEQFF	TGTGCCAGCAGCGTATTCGGGAATGAGCAGTTCTTC
TRBV5-6	NA	NA	TRBJ1-5	CASSLTGILSSNQPQHF	TGTGCCAGCAGCTTGACAGGGATTCTTAGTAGCAATCAGCCCCAGCATTTT
TRBV29-1	NA	TRBD1	TRBJ1-1	CSVAPGGGNTEAFF	TGCAGCGTTGCCCCAGGGGGCGGTAACACTGAAGCTTTCTTT
TRBV11-2	NA	TRBD2	TRBJ2-7	CASSSTRGGEQYF	TGTGCCAGCAGCTCGACTCGGGGGGGCGAGCAGTACTTC
TRBV7-2	NA	TRBD2	TRBJ2-1	CASSLGGGRGLNEQFF	TGTGCCAGCAGCTTAGGTGGCGGGAGGGGGCTAAATGAGCAGTTCTTC
TRBV3-1/TRBV3-2	NA	NA	TRBJ1-4	CASSPKGLSNEKLFF	TGTGCCAGCAGCCCTAAGGGGCTTTCTAATGAAAAACTGTTTTTT
TRBV7-9	NA	TRBD1	TRBJ2-7	CASSAARQGSYEQYF	TGTGCCAGCAGCGCGGCAAGACAGGGTTCCTACGAGCAGTACTTC
TRBV3-1/TRBV3-2	NA	NA	TRBJ2-1	CASSQDPGAVGREQFF	TGTGCCAGCAGCCAAGATCCGGGAGCTGTGGGAAGGGAGCAGTTCTTC
TRBV5-1	once	NA	TRBJ1-5	CASSEGPGQPQHF	TGCGCCAGCAGCGAAGGACCGGGACAGCCCCAGCATTTT
TRBV11-2	few	TRBD2	TRBJ2-1	CASSSGLAGRYNEQFF	TGTGCCAGCAGCTCGGGACTAGCGGGTCGCTACAATGAGCAGTTCTTC
TRBV5-6	NA	TRBD2	TRBJ2-1	CASSLGTSYNEQFF	TGTGCCAGCAGCTTGGGGACTAGCTACAATGAGCAGTTCTTC
TRBV5-6	NA	TRBD2	TRBJ2-4	CASSLGLAGFEYF	TGTGCCAGCAGCTTGGGACTAGCGGGGTTCGAGTACTTC
TRBV10-3	NA	NA	TRBJ2-5	CAISTGELRETQYF	TGTGCCATCAGCACGGGTGAGCTACGAGAGACCCAGTACTTC
TRBV28	NA	TRBD1	TRBJ1-1	CASLGTGPRTEAFF	TGTGCCAGCTTAGGGACAGGCCCCAGGACTGAAGCTTTCTTT
TRBV11-3	NA	TRBD2	TRBJ2-2	CASSTFAGGSTGELFF	TGTGCCAGCAGTACCTTTGCGGGAGGAAGTACCGGGGAGCTGTTTTTT
TRBV13	NA	TRBD1	TRBJ1-2	CASSQPGQRYGYTF	TGTGCCAGCAGTCAACCGGGACAGCGCTATGGCTACACCTTC
TRBV6-6	NA	NA	TRBJ1-2	CASSYEVGRQGYTF	TGTGCCAGCAGTTACGAGGTGGGTAGGCAAGGCTACACCTTC
TRBV27	NA	NA	TRBJ2-3	CASKQGLTDTQYF	TGTGCCAGTAAGCAGGGTCTCACAGATACGCAGTATTTT
TRBV28	once	NA	TRBJ1-3	CASSSGSAGNTIYF	TGTGCCAGCAGCTCAGGGTCGGCCGGAAACACCATATATTTT
TRBV19	many	TRBD1	TRBJ1-2	CASGQGEEYGYTF	TGTGCCAGTGGACAGGGGGAAGAATATGGCTACACCTTC
TRBV7-2	NA	TRBD2	TRBJ2-7	CASSTRTSYEQYF	TGTGCCAGCAGCACAAGGACTAGTTACGAGCAGTACTTC
TRBV6-1	NA	TRBD1	TRBJ2-2	CASSEAGQGAGKLFF	TGTGCCAGCAGTGAAGCAGGACAGGGGGCCGGGAAGCTGTTTTTT
TRBV7-2	NA	NA	TRBJ1-4	CASSPQGREKLFF	TGTGCCAGCAGCCCGCAGGGGCGGGAAAAACTGTTTTTT
TRBV27	NA	NA	TRBJ2-7	CASSLIVGAPPYEQYF	TGTGCCAGCAGTTTAATCGTGGGAGCCCCCCCCTACGAGCAGTACTTC
TRBV6-2/TRBV6-3	NA	TRBD2	TRBJ2-7	CASSPASGNYEQYF	TGTGCCAGCAGCCCGGCTAGCGGTAACTACGAGCAGTACTTC
TRBV6-5	NA	TRBD1	TRBJ1-6	CASSWGDRDNSPLHF	TGTGCCAGCAGTTGGGGGGACAGAGATAATTCACCCCTCCACTTT
TRBV4-3	NA	NA	TRBJ2-1	CASSRHSRGPLVDEQFF	TGCGCCAGCAGCCGCCACTCTCGCGGCCCGCTCGTAGATGAGCAGTTCTTC
TRBV3-1/TRBV3-2	NA	TRBD2	TRBJ2-5	CASSHQTSGGETQYF	TGTGCCAGCAGCCACCAGACTAGCGGGGGAGAGACCCAGTACTTC
TRBV6-2/TRBV6-3	NA	TRBD2	TRBJ2-7	CASSDGRGSYEQYF	TGTGCCAGCAGTGACGGTCGCGGGAGTTACGAGCAGTACTTC
TRBV28	NA	NA	TRBJ1-4	CASRGYRVGEKLFF	TGTGCCAGCAGGGGTTACAGGGTTGGGGAAAAACTGTTTTTT